The rows below give T cell receptor beta chains drawn from one sample of a study of blood T cell repertoires in COVID-19. The data were produced by immunoSEQ multiplex PCR, yet TCRdb's version contains in-frame clones alone and is incomplete. Of about 200,000 clones in the sample, roughly nine tenths were seen once. Sequencing was done on a sample of PBMCs or T cells enriched from blood (not recorded which). These receptors all come from a woman in her 40s with acute COVID-19. CDR3s include the opening cysteine and the closing phenylalanine or tryptophan. The D gene is left open where the match is weak. Where a row states a size, it is once, few, many or the class of an expanded clone; other rows omit it.

v_gene	len	d_gene	abundance	j_gene	CDR3nt	CDR3aa
TRBV12-3/TRBV12-4	11	TRBD2	.	TRBJ2-1	TGTGCCAGCACCCGGCGGGGGGAGCAGTTCTTC	CASTRRGEQFF
TRBV10-3	15	.	.	TRBJ1-3	TGTGCCATCAGTGCCCTGGCAGGGTTCGGAAACACCATATATTTT	CAISALAGFGNTIYF
TRBV5-1	18	TRBD2	few	TRBJ2-3	TGCGCCAGCAGCTTCCTTGGACTAGCGGGGCCATCCACAGATACGCAGTATTTT	CASSFLGLAGPSTDTQYF
TRBV11-2	13	.	.	TRBJ1-5	TGTGCCAGCAGCTTAGTCTCCAATCAGCCCCAGCATTTT	CASSLVSNQPQHF
TRBV6-5	14	.	.	TRBJ1-1	TGTGCCAGCATACCGGGACTTACAGACACTGAAGCTTTCTTT	CASIPGLTDTEAFF
TRBV15	15	.	.	TRBJ1-1	TGTGCCACCAGCAGAGATCAGGGTCTGAACACTGAAGCTTTCTTT	CATSRDQGLNTEAFF
TRBV9	15	TRBD2	.	TRBJ2-7	TGTGCCAGCAACGAGGGACTAGCGGGAGAAACCGAGCAGTACTTC	CASNEGLAGETEQYF
TRBV5-6	14	TRBD1	.	TRBJ2-3	TGTGCCAGCAGCTTGAGGGGGCGCACAGATACGCAGTATTTT	CASSLRGRTDTQYF
TRBV19	15	TRBD1	.	TRBJ1-6	TGTGCCAGTAGTCCCCACAGGGGCCCTAATTCACCCCTCCACTTT	CASSPHRGPNSPLHF
TRBV16	13	TRBD1	.	TRBJ1-2	TGTGCCAGCAGCCGGGACAGGGGATATGGCTACACCTTC	CASSRDRGYGYTF
TRBV30	15	TRBD1	.	TRBJ1-1	TGTGCCTGGAGTAGCGGACAGGGACTGAACACTGAAGCTTTCTTT	CAWSSGQGLNTEAFF
TRBV4-1	9	.	.	TRBJ2-4	TGCGCCAGCAGCCAAGATGGGCACTTC	CASSQDGHF
TRBV19	16	TRBD1	.	TRBJ1-2	TGTGCCAGTAGTCCCAACGGGAACAGGGGGCTCTATGGCTACACCTTC	CASSPNGNRGLYGYTF
TRBV12-5	11	TRBD1	.	TRBJ2-5	TGTGCTAGTGGTAGGGACAGGGTACCGGACTTC	CASGRDRVPDF
TRBV19	14	TRBD1	.	TRBJ2-7	TGTGCCAGTAGTTTCCGGGACAGCTCCTACGAGCAGTACTTC	CASSFRDSSYEQYF
TRBV9	16	TRBD2	.	TRBJ2-1	TGTGCCAGCAGCGTAGAGTTGACTAGCGGGAAGGTTGAGCAGTTCTTC	CASSVELTSGKVEQFF
TRBV3-1/TRBV3-2	17	TRBD1	.	TRBJ1-5	TGTGCCAGCAGCCGAGGGACAGGCTCCCATAGCAATCAGCCCCAGCATTTT	CASSRGTGSHSNQPQHF
TRBV7-8	12	TRBD2	.	TRBJ2-7	TGTGCCAGCAGTCTAGCGGGAGGCGAGCAGTACTTC	CASSLAGGEQYF
TRBV4-1	16	.	.	TRBJ2-7	TGCGCCAGCAGCCAAGGGATCCACAGGGACTCCTACGAGCAGTACTTC	CASSQGIHRDSYEQYF
TRBV6-2/TRBV6-3	15	TRBD2	.	TRBJ2-7	TGTGCCAGCAGTCCCGGGACTAGCGGGCCTAGGGAGCAGTACTTC	CASSPGTSGPREQYF
TRBV5-4	17	TRBD2	.	TRBJ2-2	TGTGCCAGCAGCTGGGGCCTAGCGGGGGGGAACACCGGGGAGCTGTTTTTT	CASSWGLAGGNTGELFF
TRBV28	12	.	once	TRBJ1-6	TGTGCCAGCGGGGGAGGTAATTCACCCCTCCACTTT	CASGGGNSPLHF
TRBV6-5	15	.	.	TRBJ1-1	TGTGCCAGCAGTTGGGGGGGGGTCCAGAACACTGAAGCTTTCTTT	CASSWGGVQNTEAFF
TRBV10-2	16	TRBD2	.	TRBJ2-7	TGCGCCAGCAGTGCAACTAGCGGGAGGTTCCCCTACGAGCAGTACTTC	CASSATSGRFPYEQYF
TRBV7-9	14	TRBD1	.	TRBJ1-4	TGTGCCAGCAGCCAGGGGACAGCTAATGAAAAACTGTTTTTT	CASSQGTANEKLFF
TRBV28	17	.	.	TRBJ2-1	TGTGCCAGCAGCCATTTGGGAGCGGGCGGTCGCTACAATGAGCAGTTCTTC	CASSHLGAGGRYNEQFF
TRBV3-1/TRBV3-2	16	TRBD2	.	TRBJ2-1	TGTGCCAGCAGCCAAGGAGCGGGGGGCCATGGCAATGAGCAGTTCTTC	CASSQGAGGHGNEQFF
TRBV9	15	TRBD2	.	TRBJ2-7	TGTGCCAGCAGCGTAGGAGCGGGGGCCACCTACGAGCAGTACTTC	CASSVGAGATYEQYF
TRBV5-1	15	.	once	TRBJ1-5	TGCGCCAGCAGCTTGATGGGCGATAGCAATCAGCCCCAGCATTTT	CASSLMGDSNQPQHF
TRBV28	14	.	.	TRBJ1-5	TGTGCCAGCAGTTTAGGAGGGGATCGTCAGCCCCAGCATTTT	CASSLGGDRQPQHF
TRBV25-1	14	TRBD1	once	TRBJ2-7	TGTGCCAGCAGTGATTGGGACAGGGGCCACGAGCAGTACTTC	CASSDWDRGHEQYF
TRBV11-3	20	.	.	TRBJ1-5	TGTGCCAGCAGCTTAGATGGCCCCTGGCGAAGGCCGAGGGACAATCAGCCCCAGCATTTT	CASSLDGPWRRPRDNQPQHF
TRBV2	13	.	.	TRBJ2-7	TGTGCCAGCAGTGATTTCGGCGGCTACGAGCAGTACTTC	CASSDFGGYEQYF
TRBV19	13	.	.	TRBJ1-1	TGTGCCAGTAGTATCCGGGGGGTCGCTGAAGCTTTCTTT	CASSIRGVAEAFF
TRBV7-2	15	TRBD2	.	TRBJ2-1	TGTGCCAGCAGCTTGGGACTAGCGGGGGCCGCAGAGCAGTTCTTC	CASSLGLAGAAEQFF
TRBV28	15	.	once	TRBJ1-1	TGTGCCAGCAGTTTTCCTTGGGCTCAGAACACTGAAGCTTTCTTT	CASSFPWAQNTEAFF
TRBV7-3	16	TRBD2	.	TRBJ2-2	TGTGCCAGCAGCTCTCTAGCGGGGGGGAACACCGGGGAGCTGTTTTTT	CASSSLAGGNTGELFF
TRBV10-1	13	TRBD2	.	TRBJ2-1	TGCGCCAGCAGTGGATGGACTAGCGGCGAGCAGTTCTTC	CASSGWTSGEQFF
TRBV19	17	.	.	TRBJ1-2	TGTGCCAGTAGTGTACCTCAGGGTTCAGAAACTAACTATGGCTACACCTTC	CASSVPQGSETNYGYTF
TRBV5-1	16	.	.	TRBJ1-5	TGCGCCAGCAGCTTGGGGGCCGGGGGTGCCAATCAGCCCCAGCATTTT	CASSLGAGGANQPQHF
TRBV7-3	13	.	.	TRBJ2-5	TGTGCCAGCAGCCGGGACTCGCAAGAGACCCAGTACTTC	CASSRDSQETQYF
TRBV28	15	.	.	TRBJ1-6	TGTGCCAGCAGTTTATTACAGGTCGGTAATTCACCCCTCCACTTT	CASSLLQVGNSPLHF
TRBV25-1	15	TRBD1	.	TRBJ2-2	TGTGCCAGCAGTGTGGACAGGGGATGGACCGGGGAGCTGTTTTTT	CASSVDRGWTGELFF
TRBV3-1/TRBV3-2	16	.	.	TRBJ2-1	TGTGCCAGCAGCCAAGAGTTCTCGCGAATACGCAATGAGCAGTTCTTC	CASSQEFSRIRNEQFF
TRBV25-1	18	TRBD2	.	TRBJ2-1	TGTGCCAGCAGTGAGTTTTTCCCAACTAGCGGGGGGTACAATGAGCAGTTCTTC	CASSEFFPTSGGYNEQFF
TRBV3-1/TRBV3-2	15	TRBD2	.	TRBJ2-5	TGTGCCAGCAGCCAAGGCGGGGGGGCCTCAGAGACCCAGTACTTC	CASSQGGGASETQYF
TRBV27	15	.	.	TRBJ2-6	TGTGCCAGCAGTTTGGCAGGGTCTGGGGCCAACGTCCTGACTTTC	CASSLAGSGANVLTF
TRBV10-3	14	.	.	TRBJ1-4	TGTGCCATCAGTGGGGGCAGGGGAAATGAAAAACTGTTTTTT	CAISGGRGNEKLFF
TRBV2	11	.	.	TRBJ1-1	TGTGCCAGCATGCGATTGGCTGAAGCTTTCTTT	CASMRLAEAFF
TRBV14	19	TRBD1	.	TRBJ2-6	TGTGCCAGCAGCCGATTCGAGACAGGGGTATTCTCTGGGGCCAACGTCCTGACTTTC	CASSRFETGVFSGANVLTF
TRBV11-2	15	TRBD2	.	TRBJ2-2	TGTGCCAGCAGCCCGCGACTAGCGGGTGACGGGGAGCTGTTTTTT	CASSPRLAGDGELFF
TRBV10-2	16	TRBD1	.	TRBJ1-1	TGCGCCAGCAGCCGGGACAGGGCTCCGCTAAACACTGAAGCTTTCTTT	CASSRDRAPLNTEAFF
TRBV10-3	16	.	.	TRBJ2-1	TGTGCCATCAGTGACTTAGGGAGTCCGGGCTACAATGAGCAGTTCTTC	CAISDLGSPGYNEQFF